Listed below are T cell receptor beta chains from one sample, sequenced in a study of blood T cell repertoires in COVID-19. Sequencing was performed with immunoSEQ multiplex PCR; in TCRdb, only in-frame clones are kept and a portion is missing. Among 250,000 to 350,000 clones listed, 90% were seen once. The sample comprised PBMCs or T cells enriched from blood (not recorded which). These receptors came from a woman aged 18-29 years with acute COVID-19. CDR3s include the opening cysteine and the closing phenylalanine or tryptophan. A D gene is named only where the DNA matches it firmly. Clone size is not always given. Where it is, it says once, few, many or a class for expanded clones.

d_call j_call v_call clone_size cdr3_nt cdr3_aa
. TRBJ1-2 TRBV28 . TGTGCCAGCAGTTTTTTAGGGGAAAATTATGGCTACACCTTC CASSFLGENYGYTF
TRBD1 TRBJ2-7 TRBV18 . TGTGCCAGCTCAGCGACGGACAGGGTCCGCGAGCAGTACTTC CASSATDRVREQYF
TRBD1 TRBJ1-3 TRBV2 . TGTGCCAGCCGGGACAGCTCTGGAAACACCATATATTTT CASRDSSGNTIYF
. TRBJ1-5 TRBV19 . TGTGCCAGTAGGCGTAACAGCTTAAATCAGCCCCAGCATTTT CASRRNSLNQPQHF
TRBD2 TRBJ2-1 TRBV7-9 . TGTGCCAGCAGCCCGCCGGGACTAGCGGACTACAATGAGCAGTTCTTC CASSPPGLADYNEQFF
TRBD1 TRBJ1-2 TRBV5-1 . TGCGCCAGCAGCTTGGCCCCGACAGGGGGCGGGTATGGCTACACCTTC CASSLAPTGGGYGYTF
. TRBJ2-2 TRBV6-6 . TGTGCCAGCAGTTACTGGTCTATGGGGGAGCTGTTTTTT CASSYWSMGELFF
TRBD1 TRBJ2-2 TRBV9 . TGTGCCAGCAGCGATCGACAGGGGCCCCTTTCCGGGGAGCTGTTTTTT CASSDRQGPLSGELFF
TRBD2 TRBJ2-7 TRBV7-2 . TGTGCCAGCAGCTTATACGGGACTAGTGCCTCCTACGAGCAGTACTTC CASSLYGTSASYEQYF
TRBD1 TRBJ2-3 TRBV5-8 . TGTGCCAGCAGCTCCTGGACAGGGTTGGACACAGATACGCAGTATTTT CASSSWTGLDTDTQYF
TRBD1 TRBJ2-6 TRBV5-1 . TGCGCCAGCAGGGGACAGGCTGGGGCCAACGTCCTGACTTTC CASRGQAGANVLTF
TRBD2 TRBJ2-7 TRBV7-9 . TGTGCCAGCAGCTTCGGGACTAGCGGGAGTACGAGCAGCCACTTC CASSFGTSGSTSSHF
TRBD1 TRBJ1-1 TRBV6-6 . TGTGCCAGCAGTTACAGCGAGGGGGCCACTGAAGCTTTCTTT CASSYSEGATEAFF
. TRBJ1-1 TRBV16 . TGTGCCAGCAGCCAATTCGGGGAAGTCATGAACACTGAAGCTTTCTTT CASSQFGEVMNTEAFF
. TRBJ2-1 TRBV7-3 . TGTGCCAGCAGCTTAAAGTGGACACTCACCTACAATGAGCAGTTCTTC CASSLKWTLTYNEQFF
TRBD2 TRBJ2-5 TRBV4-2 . TGTGCCAGCAGCCAAAAGGGACTAGCGGGAGGTCCCCCAGAGACCCAGTACTTC CASSQKGLAGGPPETQYF
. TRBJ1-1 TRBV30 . TGTGCCTGCATAGGACAGTCGGCGGGGGAAGAAGCTTTCTTT CACIGQSAGEEAFF
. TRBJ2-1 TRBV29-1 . TGCAGCGTTAACAGGGTGATACGTGAGCAGTTCTTC CSVNRVIREQFF
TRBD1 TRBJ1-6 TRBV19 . TGTGCCAGTAGTATCGCAGGGGGTACATCACCCCTCCACTTT CASSIAGGTSPLHF
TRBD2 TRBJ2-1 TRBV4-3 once TGCGCCAGCAGCCAAGGTGCGGGAGGAACCTACAATGAGCAGTTCTTC CASSQGAGGTYNEQFF
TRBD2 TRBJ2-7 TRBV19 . TGTGCCAGTAAGTCGGCAGCGGGAGCCTACGAGCAGTACTTC CASKSAAGAYEQYF
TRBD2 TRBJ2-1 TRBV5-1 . TGCGCCAGCAGCTTGACCCGCAGCGGGAGCTCCTACAATGAGCAGTTCTTC CASSLTRSGSSYNEQFF
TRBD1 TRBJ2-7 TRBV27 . TGTGCCAGCAGTCCCGGGACAGCGCCTATACTTTACGAGCAGTACTTC CASSPGTAPILYEQYF
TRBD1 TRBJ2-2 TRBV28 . TGTGCCAGCAGCCCCCAGGGGGCGGCGTCAGGGGAGCTGTTTTTT CASSPQGAASGELFF
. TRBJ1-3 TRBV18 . TGTGCCAGCTCGCCACAGAGCTCTGGAAACACCATATATTTT CASSPQSSGNTIYF
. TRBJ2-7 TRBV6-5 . TGTGCCAGCAGATCCGCCTACTACGAGCAGTACTTC CASRSAYYEQYF
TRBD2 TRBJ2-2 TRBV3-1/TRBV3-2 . TGTGCCAGCAGCCAATCTCGAACTAGCGGGATCACCGGGGAGCTGTTTTTT CASSQSRTSGITGELFF
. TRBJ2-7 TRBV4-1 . TGCGCCAGCAGCCAAGTCGTGGGGGGCGAGCAGTACTTC CASSQVVGGEQYF
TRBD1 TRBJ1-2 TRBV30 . TGTGCCTGGAGTGAGGGACAGGGGGATGGCTACACCTTC CAWSEGQGDGYTF
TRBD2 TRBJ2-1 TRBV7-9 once TGTGCCAGCAGCTCGCTAGCGGGTGGGGACAATGAGCAGTTCTTC CASSSLAGGDNEQFF
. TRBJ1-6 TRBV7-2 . TGTGCCAGCAGCTTAGAGAGGGCCGCCACTTCACCCCTCCACTTT CASSLERAATSPLHF
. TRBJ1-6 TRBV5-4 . TGTGCCAGCAGCTTTGTTTCCGGGATTCCCACACCATGGAATTCACCCCTCCACTTT CASSFVSGIPTPWNSPLHF
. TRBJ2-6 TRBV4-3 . TGCGCCAGCAGCCAAGGCTTACATAACTCTGGGGCCAACGTCCTGACTTTC CASSQGLHNSGANVLTF
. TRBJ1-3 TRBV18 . TGTGCCAGCTCACCATTATCCATGGGCCCCACCATCTCTGGAAACACCATATATTTT CASSPLSMGPTISGNTIYF
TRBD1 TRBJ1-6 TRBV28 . TGTGCCAGCAGTCCATCCGGGACAGGGTTATCACCCCTCCACTTT CASSPSGTGLSPLHF
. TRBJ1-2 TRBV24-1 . TGTGCCACCAGTGATCCGGAGGGTCAGGGCAACTATGGCTACACCTTC CATSDPEGQGNYGYTF
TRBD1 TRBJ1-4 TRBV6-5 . TGTGCCAGCAAAAAGGGGGCCGGCTATGAAAAACTGTTTTTT CASKKGAGYEKLFF
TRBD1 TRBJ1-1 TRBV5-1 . TGCGCCAGCAGCCATAACAGGGGGCAAACGAACACTGAAGCTTTCTTT CASSHNRGQTNTEAFF
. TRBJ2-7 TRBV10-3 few TGTGCCATCAGTGAGAAGACAGCTACCTACGAGCAGTACTTC CAISEKTATYEQYF
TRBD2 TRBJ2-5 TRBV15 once TGTGCCACCAGCCGGGACGGCCGGGACTACCGCCGGGAGACCCAGTACTTC CATSRDGRDYRRETQYF